This entry describes one T cell receptor beta chain. What it binds is not known. This sample was taken from a study of radiotherapy plus CTLA-4 blockade in lung cancer. Looking at the study overall: Disease control was achieved by approximately 32% of patients, and objective responses by 18%.

The data were produced by immunoSEQ multiplex PCR, yet TCRdb's version contains in-frame clones alone and is incomplete. The sample carries roughly 90,000 clones, about four fifths recorded once. The CDR3 contains 13 residues. Looked up from germline, CDR1 is LNHDA and CDR2 is SQIVND (reference sequence). V was cut by 7 bases and J by 1 base, with 11 bases left in between. Study-wide findings and caveats: Following radiotherapy plus ipilimumab, tumor-derived TCR clones expanded in the blood.

CTLA-4 blockade using ipilimumab, together with focal radiation, was received by patients with chemo-refractory metastatic non-small-cell lung cancer. The rearrangement uses TRBV19 and TRBJ2-7, with D possibly being TRBD2 (6 bases). This TCR was sampled from a human donor with non-small cell lung cancer that progressed on radiotherapy plus ipilimumab. This material consisted of peripheral blood, taken from a patient treated with radiotherapy plus ipilimumab. Here the CDR3 reads CASIGGSSYEQYF. CDR3 nucleotide sequence: TGTGCCAGTATCGGGGGTTCATCCTACGAGCAGTACTTC.